This TCR beta chain stems from a study of T cell responses to AZD1222 COVID-19 vaccine. Profiling relied on immunoSEQ multiplex PCR, and the TCRdb table lists in-frame clones only, not all of them. This sample carries about 120,000 clones, over 75% of them seen once, and the ten largest clones take less than 4%. In regard to this clone: What it binds is not known.

V lost 4 bases and J 7 bases, leaving 10 bases between the germline ends. This CDR3 region has 12 residues. Germline V gene sequence: CDR1 MNHNY, CDR2 SVGAGI (reference sequence). Regarding the study as a whole: Baseline serostatus was positive in only a handful of AZD1222 recipients. Reports indicate that nearly half of spike-specific TCRs are directed at unmutated variant regions. Spike-specific TCR breadth and depth were elevated following two AZD1222 doses. A mostly white British donor set with more females was recruited, and clonal diversity was possibly underestimated.

The chain combines TRBV6-6 with TRBJ1-1; no firm D call. This receptor was identified in an adult in good health. This specimen consisted of peripheral blood, obtained on day 0 of AZD1222 vaccination. The DNA of the CDR3 is TGTGCCAGCAGTTTATTGCGTGGTGAAGCTTTCTTT. This codes for CASSLLRGEAFF.